Each of the 15 T cell receptor beta chains below was sequenced from the same sample in a study of T cell repertoires in cytomegalovirus infection (dated by TCRdb to 2018 to 2020). The instrument given in TCRdb is Illumina HiSeq 1500. TCRdb itself trimmed the public reads at Q25 with fastp, ran MiXCR and retained productive beta chains. Each entry merges the rows of one CDR3 protein and shows their most common DNA and genes. The sample includes about 240,000 distinct CDR3 sequences, with about 12% observed a single time. In total, the top ten clones hold 1.5% to 2% of the sample. The specimen sequenced was PBMCs. These TCRs come from a human donor in good health (CMV status not recorded). Some clones in this sample may be carry-over from other donors' samples.

This clonotype has at least ten counts. The rearrangement joins TRBV28 to TRBJ2-3, with a tentative D call TRBD1 (6 bases). Trimming removed 8 bases from V and 0 bases from J, with 15 bases in between. The germline V gene has CDR1 MDHEN and CDR2 SYDVKM. The CDR3 length is 15 residues. The CDR3 is CASQTGDRSTDTQYF. The DNA of the CDR3 is TGTGCCAGCCAGACAGGCGATAGGAGCACAGATACGCAGTATTTT.

This clonotype was observed many times. The chain employs TRBV7-2 and TRBJ1-6, with TRBD1 matching 11 bases. In germline, CDR1 is SGHTA, CDR2 FQGNSA. The junction had 4 bases not matched to a gene; V was cut back by 4 bases and J by 5 bases. This CDR3 is built from 16 residues. The CDR3 DNA is TGTGCCAGCAGCTGGACAGGGGGCGTAGATAATTCACCCCTCCACTTT. This sequence encodes CASSWTGGVDNSPLHF.

Ten or more counts support this clonotype. The chain couples TRBV7-2 to TRBJ1-5; D is possibly TRBD1 (5 bases). The CDR3 length is 18 residues. Germline assignment: CDR1 SGHTA and CDR2 FQGNSA. The ends were cut back, 2 bases at V and 0 bases at J, with 17 bases in the middle. The CDR3 DNA follows: TGTGCCAGCAGCTTACTGGGACGGACAATTGATAGCAATCAGCCCCAGCATTTT. Protein sequence: CASSLLGRTIDSNQPQHF.

Here the CDR3 reads CAWSDLAPGETQYF. For the CDR3, the DNA is TGTGCCTGGAGTGACCTAGCCCCTGGGGAGACCCAGTACTTC. The chain employs TRBV30 and TRBJ2-5, with D perhaps matching TRBD2 (5 bases). The V gene lost 1 base and the J gene lost 5 bases, with 14 bases spanning the gap. From germline, CDR1 is GTSNPN and CDR2 SVGIG (reference sequence). This CDR3 has 14 residues. The full variable domain, its missing parts supplied by reference TRBV30 and TRBJ2-5, is SQTIHQWPATLVQPVGSPLSLECTVEGTSNPNLYWYRQAAGRGLQLLFYSVGIGQISSEVPQNLSASRPQDRQFILSSKKLLLSDSGFYLCAWSDLAPGETQYFGPGTRLLVL.

This chain links TRBV27 with TRBJ2-7; 7 positions match TRBD1. The germline V gene encodes CDR1 MNHEY and CDR2 SMNVEV (reference sequence). Unmatched junction bases numbered 17, after V lost 9 bases and J lost 6 bases. This CDR3 has 15 amino acids. This CDR3 reads CASIASGTDFGEQYF. The CDR3 DNA follows: TGTGCCAGTATCGCCTCCGGGACAGACTTCGGCGAGCAGTACTTC.

A remark on this clonotype: This may come from a read error, since a much larger clone is one base off. The chain employs TRBV19 and TRBJ2-3, with D hard to call. The V and J ends lost 4 bases and 2 bases respectively, with 7 bases between them. CDR1 is LNHDA, CDR2 SQIVND, per germline (reference sequence). This CDR3 spans 13 amino acids. For the CDR3, the DNA is TGTGCCAGTAGTAACCAGCACACAGATACGCAGTATTTT. The encoded protein is CASSNQHTDTQYF.

There are many counts of this clonotype. This chain uses TRBV7-8 with TRBJ2-5; no firm D call. Germline V gene sequence: CDR1 SGHVS, CDR2 FQNEAQ. The CDR3 runs to 15 residues. Trimming took off 1 base at V and 4 bases at J, with 13 bases between the two ends. CDR3 residues: CASSLGVTPAETQYF. In DNA, the CDR3 is TGTGCCAGCAGCTTAGGAGTCACCCCGGCAGAGACCCAGTACTTC.

In this sample, this clonotype turned up many times. This sequence joins TRBV6-2 or TRBV6-3 and TRBJ2-1, with 10 positions matching TRBD2. The CDR3 covers 13 residues. The V gene's germline CDR1 is MNHEY and CDR2 SVGEGT. Trimming removed 6 bases from V and 8 bases from J; junction bases left unmatched: 4. The CDR3 bases are TGTGCCAGCAGCCCGGGACTAGCGTATGAGCAGTTCTTC. Its translation: CASSPGLAYEQFF.

The sample holds many counts of this clonotype. This chain links TRBV7-2 with TRBJ2-3, with 8 bases that match TRBD2. The CDR3 runs to 17 residues. The V gene end was trimmed by 4 bases and the J gene end by 2 bases; junction bases not matched to a gene: 11. The germline V gene encodes CDR1 SGHTA and CDR2 FQGNSA. CDR3 bases: TGTGCCAGCAGCTGGAGCGGGGGCCCCCGCAACACAGATACGCAGTATTTT. Residues: CASSWSGGPRNTDTQYF.

This clonotype was seen ten or more times. The rearrangement joins TRBV6-2 or TRBV6-3 to TRBJ2-2; no definite D call. This CDR3 has 16 amino acids. The germline V gene encodes CDR1 MNHEY and CDR2 SVGEGT. Between the trimmed V and J ends, which lost 2 bases and 0 bases, there was a span of 10 bases. The CDR3 DNA sequence: TGTGCCAGCAGTTACGCCGCCTTGTCGAACACCGGGGAGCTGTTTTTT. Protein: CASSYAALSNTGELFF.

The genes are TRBV20-1 and TRBJ2-5; unclear D gene. Germline CDR1 reads DFQATT; CDR2 reads SNEGSKA (reference sequence). Deletions cut 6 bases from V and 4 bases from J, with 9 bases between. The CDR3 length is 11 residues. The CDR3 DNA reads as TGCAGTGCCTTCGCGAGAGAGACCCAGTACTTC. Protein sequence: CSAFARETQYF.

This clonotype was recorded at least ten times. The V call is TRBV4-2, the J call TRBJ2-3; TRBD2 agrees at 7 bases. Trimming removed 1 base from V and 1 base from J; junction bases left unmatched: 2. The CDR3 runs to 15 residues. Per the germline V gene, CDR1 is LGHNA and CDR2 is YNFKEQ. The CDR3 here is CASSQGREGTDTQYF. The CDR3 DNA reads as TGTGCCAGCAGCCAAGGTCGGGAGGGCACAGATACGCAGTATTTT.

This clonotype has only a few counts. The V call is TRBV6-2 or TRBV6-3, the J call TRBJ1-1; D is unresolved. CDR1 MNHEY and CDR2 SVGEGT come from the germline V gene. The CDR3 has 16 residues. V was shortened by 0 bases and J by 0 bases, with 11 bases between the two germline ends. CDR3 region: CASSYSQWRVNTEAFF. The DNA for the CDR3 is TGTGCCAGCAGTTACTCGCAGTGGAGGGTGAACACTGAAGCTTTCTTT.

This clonotype was observed a few times. This rearrangement joins TRBV5-4 to TRBJ2-5; D may be TRBD2 (5 bases). V was pared by 0 bases and J by 1 base, with 7 bases between. The germline V gene has CDR1 SGHNT and CDR2 YYREEE (reference sequence). This CDR3 region has 14 residues. As DNA, the CDR3 is TGTGCCAGCAGCTTGGGTAGCGTCCAAGAGACCCAGTACTTC. This gives the protein CASSLGSVQETQYF.

This chain uses TRBV3-1 with TRBJ2-7; D not resolved. V shed 5 bases and J shed 0 bases, with 5 bases lying between them. From germline, CDR1 is LGHDT and CDR2 YNNKEL (reference sequence). This CDR3 comprises 12 residues. The DNA for the CDR3 is TGTGCCAGCAGCTCTTACTCCTACGAGCAGTACTTC. As protein: CASSSYSYEQYF.